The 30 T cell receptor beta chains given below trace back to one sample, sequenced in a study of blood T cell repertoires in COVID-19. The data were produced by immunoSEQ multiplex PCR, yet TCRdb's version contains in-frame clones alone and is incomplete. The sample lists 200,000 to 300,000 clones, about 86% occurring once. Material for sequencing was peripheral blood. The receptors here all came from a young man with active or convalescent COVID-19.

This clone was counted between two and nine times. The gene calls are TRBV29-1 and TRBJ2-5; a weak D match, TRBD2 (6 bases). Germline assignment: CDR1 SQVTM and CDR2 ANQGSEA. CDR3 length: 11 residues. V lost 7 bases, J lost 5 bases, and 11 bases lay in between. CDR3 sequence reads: CSGRRDETQYF. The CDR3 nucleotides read TGCAGCGGGCGGAGGGATGAGACCCAGTACTTC. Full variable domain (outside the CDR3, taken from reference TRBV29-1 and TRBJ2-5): SAVISQKPSRDICQRGTSLTIQCQVDSQVTMMFWYRQQPGQSLTLIATANQGSEATYESGFVIDKFPISRPNLTFSTLTVSNMSPEDSSIYLCSGRRDETQYFGPGTRLLVL.

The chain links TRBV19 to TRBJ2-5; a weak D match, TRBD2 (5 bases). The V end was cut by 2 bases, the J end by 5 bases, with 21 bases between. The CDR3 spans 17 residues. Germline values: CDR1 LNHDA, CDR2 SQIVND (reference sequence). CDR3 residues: CASSIFLGVGVSETQYF. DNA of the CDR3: TGTGCCAGTAGTATATTTCTTGGTGTCGGGGTTTCGGAGACCCAGTACTTC.

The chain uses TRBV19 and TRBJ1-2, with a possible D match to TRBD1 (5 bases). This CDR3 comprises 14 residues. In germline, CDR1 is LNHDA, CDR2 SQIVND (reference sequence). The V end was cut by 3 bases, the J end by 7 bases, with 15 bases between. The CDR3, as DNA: TGTGCCAGTAGTATGATCGCGGACATCGGTGGCTACACCTTC. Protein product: CASSMIADIGGYTF.

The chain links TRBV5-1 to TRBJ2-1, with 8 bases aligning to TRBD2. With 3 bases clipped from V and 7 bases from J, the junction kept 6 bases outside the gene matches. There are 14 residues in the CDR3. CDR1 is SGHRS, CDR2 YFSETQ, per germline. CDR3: CASSSGGGPNEQFF. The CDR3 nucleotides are TGCGCCAGCAGCTCCGGCGGGGGGCCGAATGAGCAGTTCTTC.

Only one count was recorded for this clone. CDR3 sequence: CASTVQETQYF. For the CDR3, the DNA is TGTGCCAGCACCGTGCAAGAGACCCAGTACTTC. The chain couples TRBV28 to TRBJ2-5; unclear D gene. The germline V gene encodes CDR1 MDHEN and CDR2 SYDVKM. This CDR3 comprises 11 residues. V gave up 7 bases and J gave up 2 bases, with 5 bases separating them.

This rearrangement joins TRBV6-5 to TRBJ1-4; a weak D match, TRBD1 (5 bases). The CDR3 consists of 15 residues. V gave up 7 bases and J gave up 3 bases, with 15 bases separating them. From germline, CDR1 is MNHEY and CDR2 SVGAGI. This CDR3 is CASTPVGGANEKLFF. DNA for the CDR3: TGTGCCAGCACCCCAGTCGGGGGGGCTAATGAAAAACTGTTTTTT.

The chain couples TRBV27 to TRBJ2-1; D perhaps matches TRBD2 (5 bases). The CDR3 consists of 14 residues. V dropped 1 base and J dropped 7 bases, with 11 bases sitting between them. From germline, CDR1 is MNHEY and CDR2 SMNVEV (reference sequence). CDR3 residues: CASSLFGRRNEQFF. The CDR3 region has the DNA TGTGCCAGCAGTTTATTTGGGAGAAGAAATGAGCAGTTCTTC.

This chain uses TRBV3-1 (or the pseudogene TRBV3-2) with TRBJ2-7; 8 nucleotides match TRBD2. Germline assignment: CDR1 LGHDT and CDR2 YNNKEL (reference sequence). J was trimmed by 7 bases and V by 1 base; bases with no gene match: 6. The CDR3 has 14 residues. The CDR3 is CASSQAGGGGEQYF. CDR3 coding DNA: TGTGCCAGCAGCCAAGCGGGGGGGGGCGGTGAGCAGTACTTC.

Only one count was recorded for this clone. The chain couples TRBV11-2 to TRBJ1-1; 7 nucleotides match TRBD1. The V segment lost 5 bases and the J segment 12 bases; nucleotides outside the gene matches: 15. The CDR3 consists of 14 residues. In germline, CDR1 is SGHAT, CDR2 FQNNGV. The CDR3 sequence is CASSPLGRGTISFF. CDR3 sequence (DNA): TGTGCCAGCAGCCCCCTGGGCAGGGGGACGATTTCTTTCTTT. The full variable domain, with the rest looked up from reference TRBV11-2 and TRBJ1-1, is EAGVAQSPRYKIIEKRQSVAFWCNPISGHATLYWYQQILGQGPKLLIQFQNNGVVDDSQLPKDRFSAERLKGVDSTLKIQPAKLEDSAVYLCASSPLGRGTISFFGQGTRLTVV.

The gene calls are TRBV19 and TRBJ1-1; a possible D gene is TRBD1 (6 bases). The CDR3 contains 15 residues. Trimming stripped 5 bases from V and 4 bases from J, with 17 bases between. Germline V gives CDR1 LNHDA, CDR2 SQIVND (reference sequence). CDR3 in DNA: TGTGCCAGTAGTCCCCTCAGAGGGGGACGCACTGAAGCTTTCTTT. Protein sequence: CASSPLRGGRTEAFF. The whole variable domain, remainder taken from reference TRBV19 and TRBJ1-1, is DGGITQSPKYLFRKEGQNVTLSCEQNLNHDAMYWYRQDPGQGLRLIYYSQIVNDFQKGDIAEGYSVSREKKESFPLTVTSAQKNPTAFYLCASSPLRGGRTEAFFGQGTRLTVV.

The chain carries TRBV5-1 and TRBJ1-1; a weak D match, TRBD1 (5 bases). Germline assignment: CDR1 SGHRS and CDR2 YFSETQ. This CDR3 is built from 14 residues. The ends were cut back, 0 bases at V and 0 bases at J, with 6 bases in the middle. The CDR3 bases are TGCGCCAGCAGCTTGGCCAGGGTGAACACTGAAGCTTTCTTT. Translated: CASSLARVNTEAFF.

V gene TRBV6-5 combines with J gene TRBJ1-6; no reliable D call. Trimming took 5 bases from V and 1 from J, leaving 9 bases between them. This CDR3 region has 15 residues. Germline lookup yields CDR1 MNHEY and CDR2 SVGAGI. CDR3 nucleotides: TGTGCCAGCAGTCCGGCTAGGTCCTATAATTCACCCCTCCACTTT. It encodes CASSPARSYNSPLHF.

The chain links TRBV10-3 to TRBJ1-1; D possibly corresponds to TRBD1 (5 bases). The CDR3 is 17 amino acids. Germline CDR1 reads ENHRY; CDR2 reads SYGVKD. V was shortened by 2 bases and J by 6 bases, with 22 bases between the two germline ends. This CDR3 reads CAISERDSVGRRAEAFF. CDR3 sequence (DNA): TGTGCCATCAGTGAGAGAGATTCGGTGGGGCGTAGGGCTGAAGCTTTCTTT.

The CDR3 loop reads CASSQATGNSYEQYF. The CDR3, as DNA: TGCGCCAGCAGCCAAGCCACAGGGAACTCCTACGAGCAGTACTTC. The gene calls are TRBV4-3 and TRBJ2-7; TRBD1 might be the D (6 bases). Trimming pared 1 base from V and 0 bases from J, leaving 10 bases between. Germline lookup yields CDR1 LGHNA and CDR2 YSLEER. The CDR3 totals 15 residues.

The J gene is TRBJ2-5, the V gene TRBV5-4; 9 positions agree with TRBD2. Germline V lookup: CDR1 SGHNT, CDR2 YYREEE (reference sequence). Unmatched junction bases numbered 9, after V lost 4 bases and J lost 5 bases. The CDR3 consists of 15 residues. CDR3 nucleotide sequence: TGTGCCAGCAGCAGTAGCGGGGGCCCCTGGGAGACCCAGTACTTC. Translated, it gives CASSSSGGPWETQYF.

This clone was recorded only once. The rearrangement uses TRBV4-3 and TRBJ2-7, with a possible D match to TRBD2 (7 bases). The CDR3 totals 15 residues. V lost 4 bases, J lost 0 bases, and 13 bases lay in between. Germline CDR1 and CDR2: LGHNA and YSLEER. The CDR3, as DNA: TGCGCCAGCAGCCCTCTGAGGGGGGGCTCCTACGAGCAGTACTTC. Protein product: CASSPLRGGSYEQYF.

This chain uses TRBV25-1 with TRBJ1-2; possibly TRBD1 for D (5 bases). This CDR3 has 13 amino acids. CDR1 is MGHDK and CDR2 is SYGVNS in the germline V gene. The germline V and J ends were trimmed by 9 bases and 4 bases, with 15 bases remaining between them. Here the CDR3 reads CASRSEGSYGYTF. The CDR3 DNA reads TGTGCCAGTCGGTCGGAGGGGTCCTATGGCTACACCTTC.

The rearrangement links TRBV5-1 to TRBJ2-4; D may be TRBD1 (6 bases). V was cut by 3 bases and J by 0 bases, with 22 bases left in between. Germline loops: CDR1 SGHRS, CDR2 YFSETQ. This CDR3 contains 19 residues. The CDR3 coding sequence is TGCGCCAGCAGCTCACTACAGGGAAAGGGGTTAGGAGCCAAAAACATTCAGTACTTC. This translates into CASSSLQGKGLGAKNIQYF. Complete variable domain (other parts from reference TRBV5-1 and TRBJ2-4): KAGVTQTPRYLIKTRGQQVTLSCSPISGHRSVSWYQQTPGQGLQFLFEYFSETQRNKGNFPGRFSGRQFSNSRSEMNVSTLELGDSALYLCASSSLQGKGLGAKNIQYFGAGTRLSVL.

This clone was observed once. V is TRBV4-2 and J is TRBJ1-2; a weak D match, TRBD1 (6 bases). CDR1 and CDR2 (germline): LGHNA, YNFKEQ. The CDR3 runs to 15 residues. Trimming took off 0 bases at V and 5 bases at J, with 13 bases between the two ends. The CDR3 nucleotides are TGTGCCAGCAGCCAAGATCACAGGGTAAGGTATGGCTACACCTTC. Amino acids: CASSQDHRVRYGYTF.

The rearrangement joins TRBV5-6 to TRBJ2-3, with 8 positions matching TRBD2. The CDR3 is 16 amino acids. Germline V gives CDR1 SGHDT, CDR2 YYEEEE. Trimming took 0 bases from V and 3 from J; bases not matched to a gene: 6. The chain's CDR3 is CASSLVLAGATDTQYF. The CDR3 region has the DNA TGTGCCAGCAGCTTGGTCCTAGCGGGCGCGACAGATACGCAGTATTTT.

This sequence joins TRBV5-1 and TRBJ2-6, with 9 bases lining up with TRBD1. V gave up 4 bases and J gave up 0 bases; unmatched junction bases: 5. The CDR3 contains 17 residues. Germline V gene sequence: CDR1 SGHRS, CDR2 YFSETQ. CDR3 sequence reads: CASSGGQGLSGANVLTF. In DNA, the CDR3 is TGCGCCAGCAGCGGGGGACAGGGCCTCTCTGGGGCCAACGTCCTGACTTTC.

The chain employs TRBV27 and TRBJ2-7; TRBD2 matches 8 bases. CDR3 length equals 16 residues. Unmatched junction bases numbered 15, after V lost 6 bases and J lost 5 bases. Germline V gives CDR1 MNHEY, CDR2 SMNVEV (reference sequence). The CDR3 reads CASRYDGGAPGDEQYF. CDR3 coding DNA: TGTGCCAGCAGATACGACGGGGGGGCCCCCGGGGACGAGCAGTACTTC.

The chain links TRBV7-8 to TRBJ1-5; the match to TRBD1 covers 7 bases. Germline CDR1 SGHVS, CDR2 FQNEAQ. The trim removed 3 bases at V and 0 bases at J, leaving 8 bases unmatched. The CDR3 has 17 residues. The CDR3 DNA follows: TGTGCCAGCAGCTTGAGACAGGGAACTTATAGCAATCAGCCCCAGCATTTT. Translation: CASSLRQGTYSNQPQHF.

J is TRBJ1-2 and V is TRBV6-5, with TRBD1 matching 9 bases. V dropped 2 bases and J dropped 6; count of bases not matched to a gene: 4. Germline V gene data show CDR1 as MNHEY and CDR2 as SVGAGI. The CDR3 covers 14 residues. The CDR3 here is CASSYSWDRDGYTF. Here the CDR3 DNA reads TGTGCCAGCAGTTACAGCTGGGACAGGGATGGCTACACCTTC.

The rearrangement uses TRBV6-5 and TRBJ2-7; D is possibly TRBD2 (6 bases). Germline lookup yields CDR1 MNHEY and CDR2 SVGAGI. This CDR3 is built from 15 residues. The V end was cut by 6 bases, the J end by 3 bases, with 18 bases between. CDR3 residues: CASRPPGGEYYEQYF. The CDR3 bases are TGTGCCAGCAGACCCCCTGGAGGGGAGTACTACGAGCAGTACTTC.

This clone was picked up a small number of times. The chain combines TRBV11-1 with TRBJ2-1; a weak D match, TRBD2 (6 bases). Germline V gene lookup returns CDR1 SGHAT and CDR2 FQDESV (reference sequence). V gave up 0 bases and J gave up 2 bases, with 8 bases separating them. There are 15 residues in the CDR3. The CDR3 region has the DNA TGTGCCAGCAGCTTAGCCCCGGGGGCCTACAATGAGCAGTTCTTC. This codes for CASSLAPGAYNEQFF.

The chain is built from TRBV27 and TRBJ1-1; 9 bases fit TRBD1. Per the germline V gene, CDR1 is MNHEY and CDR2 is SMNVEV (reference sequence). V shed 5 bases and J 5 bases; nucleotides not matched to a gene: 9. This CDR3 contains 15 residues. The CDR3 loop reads CASSPGTGSPTEAFF. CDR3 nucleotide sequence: TGTGCCAGCAGTCCCGGGACAGGGTCCCCAACTGAAGCTTTCTTT.

The CDR3 nucleotides read TGTGCCAGTAGGGACACCTACCTCCGTCAGCCCCAGCATTTT. Translated: CASRDTYLRQPQHF. V and J are TRBV19 and TRBJ1-5; D perhaps matches TRBD1 (5 bases). V was clipped by 6 bases and J by 6 bases, with 15 bases between them. CDR3 size: 14 residues. In germline, CDR1 is LNHDA, CDR2 SQIVND (reference sequence). The full variable domain, in which reference TRBV19 and TRBJ1-5 provide the parts outside the CDR3, is DGGITQSPKYLFRKEGQNVTLSCEQNLNHDAMYWYRQDPGQGLRLIYYSQIVNDFQKGDIAEGYSVSREKKESFPLTVTSAQKNPTAFYLCASRDTYLRQPQHFGDGTRLSIL.

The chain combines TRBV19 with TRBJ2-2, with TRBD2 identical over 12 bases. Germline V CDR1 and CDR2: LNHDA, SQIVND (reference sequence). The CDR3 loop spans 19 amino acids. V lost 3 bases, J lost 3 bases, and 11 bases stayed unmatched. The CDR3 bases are TGTGCCAGTAGTATTGGGCTAGCGGGGGGGTCACGGTACACCGGGGAGCTGTTTTTT. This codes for CASSIGLAGGSRYTGELFF.

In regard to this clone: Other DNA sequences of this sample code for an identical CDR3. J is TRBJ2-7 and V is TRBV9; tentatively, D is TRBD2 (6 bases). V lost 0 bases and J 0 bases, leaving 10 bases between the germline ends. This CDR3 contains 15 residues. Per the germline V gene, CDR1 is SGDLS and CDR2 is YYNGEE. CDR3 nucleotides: TGTGCCAGCAGCGTAGGGAGGGGTGGCTCCTACGAGCAGTACTTC. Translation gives CASSVGRGGSYEQYF.